The sequence of this T cell receptor beta chain was determined in a study of T cell responses to AZD1222 COVID-19 vaccine. V lost 8 bases and J lost 4, with 14 bases in between. The length of the CDR3 is 13 residues. CDR1 is LNHDA and CDR2 is SQIVND in the germline V gene (reference sequence). This table comes from immunoSEQ multiplex PCR, and its TCRdb copy is limited to in-frame clones, with some not included. Found here are roughly 100,000 clones, roughly 91% of them singletons; the top ten hold around 10%. The receptor's source is an adult in good health. V gene TRBV19 combines with J gene TRBJ1-2; tentatively, D is TRBD1 (5 bases). The source material was peripheral blood, sampled on day 0 of AZD1222 vaccination. The CDR3 DNA reads TGTGCCAGTGGGGACGTACGGGCCTATGGCTACACCTTC. It is translated as CASGDVRAYGYTF.